These 28 T cell receptor beta chains came from one sample sequenced in a study of shared clonotypes between healthy human individuals. Positive CCR7 selection of CD45RO-negative cells yielded the naive CD8 cells, and terminally differentiated effector memory CD45RA+ cells were excluded. Measured with immunoSEQ multiplex PCR; TCRdb has only the in-frame clones, and not every one. The sample has about 2 million clones, approximately 94% seen once. The specimen sequenced was naive CD8+ T cells sorted from blood. Every receptor here comes from a young man in good health.

The rearrangement uses TRBV4-2 and TRBJ2-7; no firm D call. The germline CDR1 and CDR2 sequences are LGHNA and YNFKEQ. V shed 0 bases and J shed 0 bases, with 12 bases lying between them. The CDR3 consists of 16 residues. CDR3 loop: CASSQEGSWSSYEQYF. The CDR3 DNA is TGTGCCAGCAGCCAAGAAGGGTCTTGGAGCTCCTACGAGCAGTACTTC.

Of note for this clone: Other DNA sequences of this sample code for an identical CDR3. The chain links TRBV19 to TRBJ1-3, with D unclear. The length of the CDR3 is 15 residues. V was shortened by 2 bases and J by 0 bases, with 8 bases between the two germline ends. CDR1 LNHDA and CDR2 SQIVND come from the germline V gene (reference sequence). The CDR3 protein is CASSITGYSGNTIYF. As DNA, the CDR3 is TGTGCCAGTAGTATAACGGGATACTCTGGAAACACCATATATTTT.

The V call is TRBV7-9, the J call TRBJ2-7; D not certain. The CDR3 runs to 15 residues. Germline V gene lookup returns CDR1 SEHNR and CDR2 FQNEAQ (reference sequence). Trimming stripped 0 bases from V and 6 bases from J, with 15 bases between. The CDR3 region is CASSLANGKRVEQYF. The DNA of the CDR3 is TGTGCCAGCAGCTTAGCTAATGGGAAAAGAGTCGAGCAGTACTTC.

The V call is TRBV6-1, the J call TRBJ1-4; 7 nucleotides agree with TRBD1. Germline assignment: CDR1 MNHNS and CDR2 SASEGT. The V gene end was trimmed by 2 bases and the J gene end by 6 bases; junction bases not matched to a gene: 3. The CDR3 spans 14 residues. The CDR3 nucleotides are TGTGCCAGCAGTGAAACCGGGACAGATGAAAAACTGTTTTTT. It yields the protein CASSETGTDEKLFF.

This chain connects TRBV19 to TRBJ2-3; 9 bases line up with TRBD1. Germline V lookup: CDR1 LNHDA, CDR2 SQIVND (reference sequence). V dropped 9 bases and J dropped 2; count of bases not matched to a gene: 6. CDR3 length: 14 amino acids. Here the CDR3 reads CASRRDRDTDTQYF. The CDR3 coding sequence is TGTGCCAGCCGCCGGGACAGGGACACAGATACGCAGTATTTT.

The chain uses TRBV28 and TRBJ2-5; 16 bases align to TRBD2. Germline CDR1 reads MDHEN; CDR2 reads SYDVKM. The CDR3 spans 17 residues. Trimming cost V 5 bases and J 0 bases; bases outside gene matches: 3. The CDR3 sequence is CASSKGLAGGNQETQYF. The CDR3 DNA follows: TGTGCCAGCAGTAAGGGACTAGCGGGGGGGAACCAAGAGACCCAGTACTTC.

The chain has TRBV15 and TRBJ1-1; no definite D call. The CDR3 totals 13 residues. CDR1 is LNHNV, CDR2 YYDKDF, per germline (reference sequence). V lost 4 bases to trimming and J lost 1 base, with 7 bases between them. The CDR3 DNA sequence: TGTGCCACCAGCAAGCCGGAGAACACTGAAGCTTTCTTT. This translates into CATSKPENTEAFF.

In this sample, this clone turned up once. The rearrangement joins TRBV14 to TRBJ2-7; D call uncertain. The CDR3 contains 13 residues. Trimming removed 4 bases at V and 2 bases at J, with 9 bases between. CDR1 and CDR2 from the germline V gene are SGHDN and FVKESK. The CDR3, as DNA: TGTGCCAGCAGCCTTTCTTCCGCCTACGAGCAGTACTTC. Residues: CASSLSSAYEQYF. The full variable domain, in which reference TRBV14 and TRBJ2-7 provide the parts outside the CDR3, is EAGVTQFPSHSVIEKGQTVTLRCDPISGHDNLYWYRRVMGKEIKFLLHFVKESKQDESGMPNNRFLAERTGGTYSTLKVQPAELEDSGVYFCASSLSSAYEQYFGPGTRLTVT.

This chain uses TRBV6-6 with TRBJ1-5; maybe TRBD1 (6 bases). The CDR3 is 16 amino acids. V was clipped by 5 bases and J by 4 bases, with 18 bases between them. Per the germline V gene, CDR1 is MNHNY and CDR2 is SVGAGI (reference sequence). CDR3 protein: CASSRDIGAANQPQHF. The CDR3 nucleotides are TGTGCCAGCAGTCGGGACATTGGGGCGGCGAATCAGCCCCAGCATTTT.

The chain joins TRBV5-6 to TRBJ2-3; 9 bases align to TRBD2. Trimming took 5 bases from V and 6 from J; bases not matched to a gene: 7. The CDR3 sequence is 14 residues long. CDR1 is SGHDT and CDR2 is YYEEEE in the germline V gene. The CDR3 protein is CASSRTSDGDTQYF. The CDR3 DNA sequence: TGTGCCAGCAGTAGGACTAGCGACGGGGATACGCAGTATTTT.

The chain recombines TRBV30 with TRBJ1-4; D is uncertain. Trimming stripped 5 bases from V and 7 bases from J, with 11 bases between. The germline V gene encodes CDR1 GTSNPN and CDR2 SVGIG (reference sequence). The CDR3 spans 12 residues. CDR3 nucleotide sequence: TGTGCCTGGTCCCATGGTGGTGAAAAACTGTTTTTT. Amino acid sequence: CAWSHGGEKLFF.

V is TRBV10-2 and J is TRBJ2-7; possibly TRBD1 or TRBD2 for D (5 bases each). Germline assignment: CDR1 WSHSY and CDR2 SAAADI. CDR3 size: 13 residues. The V gene lost 6 bases and the J gene lost 5 bases, with 14 bases spanning the gap. CDR3 nucleotide sequence: TGCGCCAGCAGGGTGACTGAGGGGAACGAGCAGTACTTC. Translated: CASRVTEGNEQYF.

For this clone: Additional DNA sequences in this sample encode the identical CDR3. This chain joins TRBV6-5 and TRBJ2-7; D gene uncertain. The CDR3 length is 13 residues. V was cut by 2 bases and J by 2 bases, with 7 bases left in between. CDR1 MNHEY and CDR2 SVGAGI come from the germline V gene. CDR3 nucleotides: TGTGCCAGCAGTTACGGACCCGCCTACGAGCAGTACTTC. The encoded protein is CASSYGPAYEQYF.

The chain is built from TRBV2 and TRBJ2-5; TRBD2 agrees at 8 bases. Trimming cost V 3 bases and J 0 bases; bases outside gene matches: 6. Germline CDR1 reads SNHLY; CDR2 reads FYNNEI. The CDR3 covers 16 residues. The CDR3 DNA reads TGTGCCAGCAGTGATGGGGCGGGGGGCTACCAAGAGACCCAGTACTTC. Residues: CASSDGAGGYQETQYF.

The V call is TRBV7-6, the J call TRBJ2-1, with D unresolved. V gave up 1 base and J gave up 9 bases, with 10 bases separating them. The CDR3 length is 13 residues. Germline assignment: CDR1 SGHVS and CDR2 FNYEAQ. CDR3 sequence (DNA): TGTGCCAGCAGCTTAGGTACTGGGGTTGAGCAGTTCTTC. Amino acid sequence: CASSLGTGVEQFF.

This chain joins TRBV9 and TRBJ2-3; D perhaps matches TRBD1 (5 bases). CDR1 and CDR2 from the germline V gene are SGDLS and YYNGEE. Trimming stripped 0 bases from V and 3 bases from J, with 11 bases between. CDR3 length: 15 residues. The CDR3 DNA is TGTGCCAGCAGCGTAGGCAGGGTGGGGACAGATACGCAGTATTTT. Its translation is CASSVGRVGTDTQYF.

The chain uses TRBV5-1 and TRBJ2-2; 8 bases match TRBD2. CDR1 is SGHRS, CDR2 YFSETQ, per germline. V was clipped by 4 bases and J by 0 bases; unmatched bases: 17. The CDR3 consists of 20 residues. CDR3 region: CASSLGLAEAGTANTGELFF. Here the CDR3 DNA reads TGCGCCAGCAGCCTTGGACTAGCTGAGGCGGGGACCGCGAACACCGGGGAGCTGTTTTTT.

CDR3 sequence reads: CAWKETGGYNSPLHF. DNA for the CDR3: TGTGCCTGGAAGGAGACAGGGGGTTATAATTCACCCCTCCACTTT. The chain has TRBV30 and TRBJ1-6, with TRBD1 identical over 9 bases. Germline V gene lookup returns CDR1 GTSNPN and CDR2 SVGIG (reference sequence). The CDR3 runs to 15 residues. V shed 4 bases and J 4 bases; nucleotides not matched to a gene: 5.

The chain combines TRBV19 with TRBJ2-7; D remains unclear. Germline V lookup: CDR1 LNHDA, CDR2 SQIVND (reference sequence). The CDR3 runs 16 residues. The V and J ends lost 7 bases and 3 bases respectively, with 22 bases between them. The CDR3 protein is CASNMKGRSSYYEQYF. CDR3 nucleotides: TGTGCCAGTAATATGAAAGGGCGGAGCTCCTACTACGAGCAGTACTTC.

The sample holds one count of this clone. This chain joins TRBV7-9 and TRBJ2-7; TRBD1 agrees at 7 bases. V shed 11 bases, J shed 0 bases, and the junction held 7 bases outside the gene matches. The CDR3 spans 13 residues. Germline V CDR1 and CDR2: SEHNR, FQNEAQ (reference sequence). The CDR3 region has the DNA TGTGCCTGCGGACCAGGGGGCTCCTACGAGCAGTACTTC. This gives the protein CACGPGGSYEQYF.

This clone was found once. The chain joins TRBV30 to TRBJ2-7, with TRBD1 identical over 9 bases. V gave up 5 bases and J gave up 5 bases; unmatched junction bases: 4. The CDR3 loop spans 12 amino acids. In germline, CDR1 is GTSNPN, CDR2 SVGIG (reference sequence). CDR3 nucleotide sequence: TGTGCCTGGCAGGGACAGGGCGACGAGCAGTACTTC. It encodes CAWQGQGDEQYF.

The V call is TRBV10-3, the J call TRBJ2-7; tentatively, D is TRBD1 (5 bases). Between the trimmed V and J ends, which lost 9 bases and 3 bases, there was a span of 9 bases. This CDR3 region has 11 residues. Germline V lookup: CDR1 ENHRY, CDR2 SYGVKD. CDR3 protein: CAILQDYEQYF. CDR3 nucleotides: TGTGCCATACTACAGGACTACGAGCAGTACTTC.

On this clone: The same CDR3 can be traced to other DNA sequences in this sample. This chain joins TRBV30 and TRBJ2-1; D is ambiguous. This CDR3 comprises 11 residues. Germline V gene data show CDR1 as GTSNPN and CDR2 as SVGIG (reference sequence). The V gene lost 0 bases and the J gene lost 8 bases, with 5 bases spanning the gap. The DNA for the CDR3 is TGTGCCTGGAGTGTGGGTCATGAGCAGTTCTTC. This gives the protein CAWSVGHEQFF.

The chain has TRBV6-6 and TRBJ2-5; tentatively, D is TRBD2 (6 bases). The CDR3 is made up of 14 amino acids. Germline assignment: CDR1 MNHNY and CDR2 SVGAGI (reference sequence). V was pared by 4 bases and J by 3 bases, with 12 bases between. CDR3 sequence reads: CASSSTSLKETQYF. DNA for the CDR3: TGTGCCAGCAGTTCGACTAGTTTAAAAGAGACCCAGTACTTC.

CDR3 coding DNA: TGCGCCAGCAGCCAAGTGAGTGGCGGGAGGTACCAAGAGACCCAGTACTTC. Translated, it gives CASSQVSGGRYQETQYF. The chain employs TRBV4-3 and TRBJ2-5, with 8 bases identical to TRBD2. The CDR3 runs 17 residues. The V gene's germline CDR1 is LGHNA and CDR2 YSLEER. Trimming cost V 1 base and J 0 bases; bases outside gene matches: 7.

Concerning this clone itself: Other nucleotide sequences from this sample produce the same CDR3. This chain uses TRBV11-2 with TRBJ2-3, with D uncertain. The CDR3 contains 13 residues. V gave up 1 base and J gave up 0 bases, with 2 bases separating them. Germline V lookup: CDR1 SGHAT, CDR2 FQNNGV. CDR3 nucleotide sequence: TGTGCCAGCAGCTTAGTGAGCACAGATACGCAGTATTTT. Translating it yields CASSLVSTDTQYF.

The rearrangement joins TRBV10-3 to TRBJ1-1; D is undetermined. With 0 bases removed from V and 1 base from J, the gap between germline ends came to 9 bases. The CDR3 has 15 amino acids. Germline CDR1 reads ENHRY; CDR2 reads SYGVKD. CDR3 residues: CAISESVTGNTEAFF. In DNA form, the CDR3 reads TGTGCCATCAGTGAGTCCGTTACCGGGAACACTGAAGCTTTCTTT.

This rearrangement joins TRBV5-8 to TRBJ2-7; 7 nucleotides line up with TRBD1. The CDR3 has 15 amino acids. CDR1 is SGHTS, CDR2 YDEGEE, per germline. V shed 4 bases, J shed 0 bases, and the junction held 7 bases outside the gene matches. The CDR3, as DNA: TGTGCCAGCAGCGTAAACCGGGACAGCTCCTACGAGCAGTACTTC. It translates to CASSVNRDSSYEQYF.